One T cell receptor (beta chain) is described in this entry. Its matching antigen is unknown. Mismatch with germline at one junction end may stem from a read error. This sample is part of a study of tumor-infiltrating lymphocytes in primary liver carcinoma. Study in general: Sample yields, roughly 3.5 to 7.13 million productive TCRbeta reads, were similar across the tissue types. Regarding the study as a whole: Significantly greater top-250-clone fractions characterized tumors relative to blood (p = 0.039). In tumor-adjacent and tumor-blood pairs, overlap was lower than in tumor region pairs.

Germline assignment: CDR1 SEHNR and CDR2 FQNEAQ (reference sequence). This CDR3 region has 14 residues. RNA and DNA were co-extracted from about 20-30 mg of unsorted bulk tissue. Primary liver carcinomas in the patients were surgically resected. The template, about 510 ng total RNA, yielded TCR beta cDNA made with a constant-region primer. The TCR beta library was amplified through three nested multiplex PCR rounds in a modified ARM-PCR procedure. Each of the first two PCR rounds ran roughly 9 cycles with TRBV1-TRBV30 forward and C-beta reverse primers. TCRdb itself ran the multiplex PCR reads through MiXCR, one entry per CDR3 protein. The repertoire has 90,000 to 150,000 distinct CDR3 sequences, around 70% of them found once; the top ten carry over 6.5%.

This chain connects TRBV7-9 to TRBJ1-1; the D is unclear. The TCR was taken from an older woman with primary liver carcinoma and hepatitis B virus infection. Sequencing was performed on tumor-adjacent normal liver tissue. The CDR3 sequence is CAGSLRQLNTEAFF. The DNA for the CDR3 is TGTGCCGGCAGCTTAAGGCAGCTGAACACTGAAGCTTTCTTT.